This T cell receptor (beta chain) was profiled in a study of OX40 agonist ivuxolimab in advanced cancers. About the research overall: The patients' treatment was ivuxolimab, an agonistic anti-OX40 (CD134) antibody. Having had anti-PD-1, anti-PD-L1 or anti-CTLA-4 therapy before was allowed, and under 50% had some. Study results and caveats: Circulating CD4+ and CD8+ T cells showed clonal expansion by week 6 at 0.1 to 3.0 mg/kg.

Data came from immunoSEQ multiplex PCR; TCRdb stores just in-frame clones and leaves some out. The sample includes about 100,000 clones, roughly nine tenths of them seen just once. As to this clone: Its target is not known.

The sample was CD4+ or CD8+ T cells sorted from blood, taken in a trial of the OX40 agonist ivuxolimab. This TCR came from an adult with an advanced solid tumor such as melanoma, head and neck, liver or kidney cancer.

The CDR3 sequence is CATRERVNGPEAFF. The CDR3 DNA sequence: TGTGCCACGAGAGAGAGGGTCAATGGGCCTGAAGCTTTCTTT. The chain carries TRBV19 and TRBJ1-1; D is uncertain. V lost 10 bases and J lost 6, with 21 bases in between. Germline CDR1 reads LNHDA; CDR2 reads SQIVND (reference sequence). This CDR3 spans 14 amino acids.